These T cell receptor beta chains were read from a single sample in a study of blood T cell repertoires in COVID-19. Assay: immunoSEQ multiplex PCR; the TCRdb copy retains only in-frame clones and omits some. Of fewer than 300,000 clones listed, approximately 80% were seen once; the top ten hold over 4%. Sequencing was done on a sample of PBMCs or T cells enriched from blood (not recorded which). The source is a middle-aged man who had been exposed to COVID-19. Each CDR3 is given with its conserved first and last residue. The D gene is left open where the match is weak. For some rows the clone size is stated as once, few or many, or as a class when expanded; others skip it.

j_call d_call v_call clone_size cdr3_aa cdr3_nt
TRBJ1-1 NA TRBV7-3 NA CASSRGTNTEAFF TGTGCCAGCAGCCGGGGGACGAACACTGAAGCTTTCTTT
TRBJ2-7 NA TRBV4-1 NA CASSQSRWRTDYEQYF TGCGCCAGCAGCCAGAGTCGATGGCGGACTGATTACGAGCAGTACTTC
TRBJ1-3 NA TRBV5-1 NA CASSLTGRGNTIYF TGCGCCAGCAGCTTAACGGGGAGGGGAAACACCATATATTTT
TRBJ1-2 NA TRBV7-9 NA CASSKTEYLAAAYTF TGTGCCAGCAGCAAGACCGAATATTTGGCGGCTGCCTACACCTTC
TRBJ1-5 NA TRBV12-1 NA CASRQNNQPQHF TGTGCCAGCAGACAGAACAATCAGCCCCAGCATTTT
TRBJ1-5 NA TRBV19 NA CASSTSQHGQPQHF TGTGCCAGTAGTACCTCACAGCATGGACAGCCCCAGCATTTT
TRBJ1-5 TRBD1 TRBV19 NA CASRVTGGRGQPQHF TGTGCCAGCAGGGTGACAGGGGGCCGGGGTCAGCCCCAGCATTTT
TRBJ1-1 NA TRBV6-5 NA CASSYDSDPNTEAFF TGTGCCAGCAGTTACGACAGCGACCCGAACACTGAAGCTTTCTTT
TRBJ2-5 TRBD1 TRBV5-1 once CASSYDSGQLTKETQYF TGCGCCAGCAGCTACGACTCGGGACAGTTGACCAAAGAGACCCAGTACTTC
TRBJ2-5 TRBD1 TRBV7-9 NA CASSFGTGGKQETQYF TGTGCCAGCAGCTTCGGGACAGGGGGGAAACAAGAGACCCAGTACTTC
TRBJ1-5 TRBD1 TRBV27 NA CASSSRGPHLPQHF TGTGCCAGCAGTAGCAGGGGGCCCCATTTGCCCCAGCATTTT
TRBJ2-2 NA TRBV2 NA CASRRDQTNTGELFF TGTGCCAGCAGGCGGGACCAGACGAACACCGGGGAGCTGTTTTTT
TRBJ2-7 TRBD2 TRBV9 NA CASSGGLGLSEQYF TGTGCCAGCAGTGGCGGACTAGGGCTCTCCGAGCAGTACTTC
TRBJ2-1 NA TRBV24-1 once CATSDGSAGRLALEQFF TGTGCCACCAGTGACGGGAGCGCAGGGAGGCTAGCCTTGGAGCAGTTCTTC
TRBJ2-7 TRBD2 TRBV6-5 NA CATQKLAGSYEQYF TGTGCCACACAGAAACTAGCGGGGTCCTACGAGCAGTACTTC
TRBJ1-3 NA TRBV7-2 NA CASSEQVVGGNTIYF TGTGCCAGCAGCGAGCAGGTTGTTGGTGGAAACACCATATATTTT
TRBJ1-4 TRBD1 TRBV3-1/TRBV3-2 NA CASSPRQGDEKLFF TGTGCCAGCAGCCCACGACAGGGGGACGAAAAACTGTTTTTT
TRBJ2-7 NA TRBV6-5 NA CASSYAGQSYEQYF TGTGCCAGCAGTTATGCTGGACAGTCCTACGAGCAGTACTTC